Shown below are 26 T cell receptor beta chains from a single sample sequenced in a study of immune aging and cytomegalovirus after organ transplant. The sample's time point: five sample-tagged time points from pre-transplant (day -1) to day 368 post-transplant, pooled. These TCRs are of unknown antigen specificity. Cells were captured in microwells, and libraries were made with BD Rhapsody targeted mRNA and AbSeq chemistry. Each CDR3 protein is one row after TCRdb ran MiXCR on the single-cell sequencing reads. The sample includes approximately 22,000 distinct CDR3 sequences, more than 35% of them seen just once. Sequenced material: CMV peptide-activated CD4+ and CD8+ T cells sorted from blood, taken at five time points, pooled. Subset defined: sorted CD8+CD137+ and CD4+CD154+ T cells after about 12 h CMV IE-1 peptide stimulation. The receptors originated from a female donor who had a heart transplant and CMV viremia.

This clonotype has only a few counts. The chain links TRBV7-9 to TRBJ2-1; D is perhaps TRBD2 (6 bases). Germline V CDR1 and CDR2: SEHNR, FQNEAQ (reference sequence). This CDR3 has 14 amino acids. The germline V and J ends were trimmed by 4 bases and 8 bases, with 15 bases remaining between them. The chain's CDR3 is CASSYRAQRDEQFF. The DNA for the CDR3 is TGTGCCAGCAGCTACCGGGCTCAGCGGGATGAGCAGTTCTTC.

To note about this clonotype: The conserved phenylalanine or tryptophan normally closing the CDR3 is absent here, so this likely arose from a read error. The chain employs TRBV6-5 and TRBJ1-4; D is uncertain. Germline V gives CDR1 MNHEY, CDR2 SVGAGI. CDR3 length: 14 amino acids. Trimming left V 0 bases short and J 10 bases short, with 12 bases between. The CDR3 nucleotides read TGTGCCAGCAGTTACTCGAGCCAGCCCGGAAAACTGTTTATT. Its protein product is CASSYSSQPGKLFI.

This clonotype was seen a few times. The DNA for the CDR3 is TGCAGCGTTGATGACTCCACAGATACGCAGTATTTT. Translating it yields CSVDDSTDTQYF. V and J are TRBV29-1 and TRBJ2-3; D remains unclear. This CDR3 has 12 amino acids. V was cut by 3 bases and J by 2 bases, with 6 bases left in between. CDR1 and CDR2 from the germline V gene are SQVTM and ANQGSEA.

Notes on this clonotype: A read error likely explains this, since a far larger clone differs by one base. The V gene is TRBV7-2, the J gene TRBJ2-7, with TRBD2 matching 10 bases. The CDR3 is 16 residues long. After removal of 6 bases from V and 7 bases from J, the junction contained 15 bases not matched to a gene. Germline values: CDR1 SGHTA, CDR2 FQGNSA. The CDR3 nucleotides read TGTGCCAGCAGGGCACCGTGGCTAGCGGGAGTAAATGAGCAGTACTTC. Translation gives CASRAPWLAGVNEQYF. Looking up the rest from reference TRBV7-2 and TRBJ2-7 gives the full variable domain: GAGVSQSPSNKVTEKGKDVELRCDPISGHTALYWYRQSLGQGLEFLIYFQGNSAPDKSGLPSDRFSAERTGGSVSTLTIQRTQQEDSAVYLCASRAPWLAGVNEQYFGPGTRLTVT.

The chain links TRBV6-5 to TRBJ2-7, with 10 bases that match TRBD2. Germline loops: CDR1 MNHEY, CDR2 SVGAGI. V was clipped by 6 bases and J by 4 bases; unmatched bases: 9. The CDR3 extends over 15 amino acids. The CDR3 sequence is CASRSQTSGSYEQYF. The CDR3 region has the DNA TGTGCCAGCAGATCGCAGACTAGCGGGTCTTACGAGCAGTACTTC.

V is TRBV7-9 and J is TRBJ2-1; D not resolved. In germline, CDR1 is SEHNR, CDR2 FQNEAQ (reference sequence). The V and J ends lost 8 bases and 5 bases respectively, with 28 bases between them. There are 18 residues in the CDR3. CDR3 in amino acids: CASSEKWAVLGTHNEQFF. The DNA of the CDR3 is TGTGCCAGCTCGGAGAAGTGGGCCGTCCTAGGAACCCACAATGAGCAGTTCTTC.

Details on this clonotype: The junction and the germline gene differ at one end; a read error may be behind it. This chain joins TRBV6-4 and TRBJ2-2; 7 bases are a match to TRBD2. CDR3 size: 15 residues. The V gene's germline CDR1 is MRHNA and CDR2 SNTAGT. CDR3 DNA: TGTGCCAGCAGAAAAACAGCGGGAACGGACGAGGAGCTGTTTTTC. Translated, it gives CASRKTAGTDEELFF.

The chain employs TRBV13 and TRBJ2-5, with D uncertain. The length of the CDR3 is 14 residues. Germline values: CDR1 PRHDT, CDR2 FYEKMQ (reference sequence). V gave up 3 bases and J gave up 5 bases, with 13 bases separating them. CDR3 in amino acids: CASSLAPPAETQYF. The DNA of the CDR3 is TGTGCCAGCAGCTTGGCTCCCCCGGCGGAGACCCAGTACTTC. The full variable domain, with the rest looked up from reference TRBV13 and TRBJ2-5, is AAGVIQSPRHLIKEKRETATLKCYPIPRHDTVYWYQQGPGQDPQFLISFYEKMQSDKGSIPDRFSAQQFSDYHSELNMSSLELGDSALYFCASSLAPPAETQYFGPGTRLLVL.

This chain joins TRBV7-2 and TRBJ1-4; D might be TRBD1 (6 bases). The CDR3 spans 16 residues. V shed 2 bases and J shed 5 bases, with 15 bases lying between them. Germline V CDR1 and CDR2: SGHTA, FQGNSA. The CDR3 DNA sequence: TGTGCCAGCAGCTTAAGTTGGGGGCGGGTGAATGAAAAACTGTTTTTT. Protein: CASSLSWGRVNEKLFF.

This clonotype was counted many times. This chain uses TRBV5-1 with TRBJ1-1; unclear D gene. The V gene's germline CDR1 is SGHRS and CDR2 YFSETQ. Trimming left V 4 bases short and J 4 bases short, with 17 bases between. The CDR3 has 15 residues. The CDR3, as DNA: TGCGCCAGCAGCAGGGTGGTCGACGAGACCACTGAAGCTTTCTTT. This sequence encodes CASSRVVDETTEAFF.

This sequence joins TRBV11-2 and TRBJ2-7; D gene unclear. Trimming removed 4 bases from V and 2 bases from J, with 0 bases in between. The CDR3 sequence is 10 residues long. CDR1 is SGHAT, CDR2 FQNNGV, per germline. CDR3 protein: CASSSYEQYF. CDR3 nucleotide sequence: TGTGCCAGCAGCTCCTACGAGCAGTACTTC.

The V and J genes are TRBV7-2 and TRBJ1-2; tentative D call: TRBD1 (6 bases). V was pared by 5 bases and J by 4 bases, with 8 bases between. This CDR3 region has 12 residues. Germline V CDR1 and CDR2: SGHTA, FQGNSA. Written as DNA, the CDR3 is TGTGCCAGCAGCCCACAGGGCTATGGCTACACCTTC. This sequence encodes CASSPQGYGYTF. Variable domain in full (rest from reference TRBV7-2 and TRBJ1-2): GAGVSQSPSNKVTEKGKDVELRCDPISGHTALYWYRQSLGQGLEFLIYFQGNSAPDKSGLPSDRFSAERTGGSVSTLTIQRTQQEDSAVYLCASSPQGYGYTFGSGTRLTVV.

DNA for the CDR3: TGTGCCAGCAGCCTCACTAGACCGGGATCTATGGGCGGCTACACCTTC. Translation: CASSLTRPGSMGGYTF. The rearrangement uses TRBV6-5 and TRBJ1-2; unclear D gene. The CDR3 is made up of 16 amino acids. The ends were cut back, 6 bases at V and 8 bases at J, with 25 bases in the middle. Per germline, CDR1 MNHEY and CDR2 SVGAGI.

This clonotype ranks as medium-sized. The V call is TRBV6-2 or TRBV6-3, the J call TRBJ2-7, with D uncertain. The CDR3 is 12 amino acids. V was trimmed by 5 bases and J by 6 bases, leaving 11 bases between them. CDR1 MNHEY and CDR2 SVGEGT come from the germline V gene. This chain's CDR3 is CASSHSPLEQYF. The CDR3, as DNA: TGTGCCAGCAGTCATTCCCCTCTCGAGCAGTACTTC.

The DNA of the CDR3 is TGTGCCAGTAGTATTGGGACAGGGCATCAGCCCCAGCATTTT. Translation gives CASSIGTGHQPQHF. The genes are TRBV19 and TRBJ1-5, with 9 bases aligning to TRBD1. The V gene's germline CDR1 is LNHDA and CDR2 SQIVND (reference sequence). CDR3 length: 14 amino acids. V gave up 3 bases and J gave up 5 bases; unmatched junction bases: 2.

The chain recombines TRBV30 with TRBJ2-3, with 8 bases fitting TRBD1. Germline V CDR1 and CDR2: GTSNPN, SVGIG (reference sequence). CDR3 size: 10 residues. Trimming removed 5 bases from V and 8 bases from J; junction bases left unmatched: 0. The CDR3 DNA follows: TGTGCCTGGGACAGGGGTACGCAGTATTTT. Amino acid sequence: CAWDRGTQYF.

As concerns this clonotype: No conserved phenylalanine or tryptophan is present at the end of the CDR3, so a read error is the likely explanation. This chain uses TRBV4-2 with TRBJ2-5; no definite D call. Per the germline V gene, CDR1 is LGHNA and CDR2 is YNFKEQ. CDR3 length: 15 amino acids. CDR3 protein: CASSQDTSAQEIQYL. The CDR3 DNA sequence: TGTGCCAGCAGCCAAGATACTTCGGCCCAAGAGATCCAGTACCTC.

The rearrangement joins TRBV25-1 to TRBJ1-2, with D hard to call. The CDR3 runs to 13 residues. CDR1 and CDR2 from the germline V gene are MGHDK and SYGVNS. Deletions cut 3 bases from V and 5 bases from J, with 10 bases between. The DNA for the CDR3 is TGTGCCAGCAGTGATCCCCCGGCGTATGGCTACACCTTC. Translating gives CASSDPPAYGYTF.

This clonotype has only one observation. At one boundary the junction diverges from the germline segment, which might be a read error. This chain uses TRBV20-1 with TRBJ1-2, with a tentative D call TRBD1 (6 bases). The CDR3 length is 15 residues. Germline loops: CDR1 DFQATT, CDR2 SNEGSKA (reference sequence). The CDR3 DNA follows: TGCAGTGCTAGAGAAGCGGGGGCGCTTAACAATGGCTACACCTTC. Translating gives CSAREAGALNNGYTF.

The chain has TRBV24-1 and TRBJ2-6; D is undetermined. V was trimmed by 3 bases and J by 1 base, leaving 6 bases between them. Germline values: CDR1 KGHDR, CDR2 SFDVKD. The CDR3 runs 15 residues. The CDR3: CATSDPGSGANVLTF. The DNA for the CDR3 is TGTGCCACCAGTGATCCAGGATCTGGGGCCAACGTCCTGACTTTC.

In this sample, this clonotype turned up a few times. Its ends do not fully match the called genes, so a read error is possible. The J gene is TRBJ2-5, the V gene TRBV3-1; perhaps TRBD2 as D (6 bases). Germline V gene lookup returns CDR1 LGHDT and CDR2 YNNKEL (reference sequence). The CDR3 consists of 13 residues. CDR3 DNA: TGTACCAGCAGCCAAGGGTGGGGGGAGACCCAGCACTTC. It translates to CTSSQGWGETQHF.

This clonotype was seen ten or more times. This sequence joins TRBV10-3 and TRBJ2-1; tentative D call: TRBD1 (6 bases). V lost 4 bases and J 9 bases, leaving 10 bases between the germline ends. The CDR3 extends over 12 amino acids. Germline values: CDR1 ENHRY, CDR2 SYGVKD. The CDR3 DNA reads TGTGCCATCAGTGTACAGGGTCCTGAGCAGTTCTTC. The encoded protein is CAISVQGPEQFF.

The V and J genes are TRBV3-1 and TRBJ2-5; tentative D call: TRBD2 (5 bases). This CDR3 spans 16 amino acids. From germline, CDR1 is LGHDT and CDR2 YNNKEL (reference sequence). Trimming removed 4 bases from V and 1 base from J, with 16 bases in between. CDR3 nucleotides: TGTGCCAGCAGCCGCCGCCGGGCTGCGGGCCAAGAGACCCAGTACTTC. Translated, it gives CASSRRRAAGQETQYF.

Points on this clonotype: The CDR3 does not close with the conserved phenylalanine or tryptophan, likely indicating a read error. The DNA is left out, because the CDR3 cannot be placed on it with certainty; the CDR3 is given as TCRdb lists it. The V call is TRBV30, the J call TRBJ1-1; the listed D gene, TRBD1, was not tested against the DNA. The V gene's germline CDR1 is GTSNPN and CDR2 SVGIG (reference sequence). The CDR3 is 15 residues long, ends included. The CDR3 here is CAWSVPTGAVTETFL.

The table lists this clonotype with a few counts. The CDR3 protein is CASSGRGESTDTQYF. The CDR3 coding sequence is TGTGCCAGCAGCGGGAGGGGGGAGAGCACAGATACGCAGTATTTT. The gene calls are TRBV7-2 and TRBJ2-3; maybe TRBD2 (7 bases). Germline lookup yields CDR1 SGHTA and CDR2 FQGNSA. This CDR3 contains 15 residues. The V end lost 5 bases, the J end lost 0 bases, and 12 bases lay between the germline ends.

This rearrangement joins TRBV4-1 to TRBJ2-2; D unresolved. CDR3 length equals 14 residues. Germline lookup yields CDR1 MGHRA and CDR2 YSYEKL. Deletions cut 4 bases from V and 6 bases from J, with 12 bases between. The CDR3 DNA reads TGCGCCAGCAGCCCAATCCTCAAAGCCGGGGAGCTGTTTTTT. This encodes CASSPILKAGELFF.